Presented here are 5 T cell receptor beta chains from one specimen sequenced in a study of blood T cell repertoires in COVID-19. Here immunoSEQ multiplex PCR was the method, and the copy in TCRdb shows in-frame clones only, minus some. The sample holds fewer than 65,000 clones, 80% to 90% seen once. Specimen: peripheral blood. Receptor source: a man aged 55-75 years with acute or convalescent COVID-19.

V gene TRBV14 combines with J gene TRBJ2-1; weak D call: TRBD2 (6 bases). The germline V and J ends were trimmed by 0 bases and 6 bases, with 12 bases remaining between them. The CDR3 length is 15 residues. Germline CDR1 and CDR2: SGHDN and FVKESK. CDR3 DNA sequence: TGTGCCAGCAGCCAAGATATCGGGGGAGGCAATGAGCAGTTCTTC. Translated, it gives CASSQDIGGGNEQFF. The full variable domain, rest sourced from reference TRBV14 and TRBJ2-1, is EAGVTQFPSHSVIEKGQTVTLRCDPISGHDNLYWYRRVMGKEIKFLLHFVKESKQDESGMPNNRFLAERTGGTYSTLKVQPAELEDSGVYFCASSQDIGGGNEQFFGPGTRLTVL.

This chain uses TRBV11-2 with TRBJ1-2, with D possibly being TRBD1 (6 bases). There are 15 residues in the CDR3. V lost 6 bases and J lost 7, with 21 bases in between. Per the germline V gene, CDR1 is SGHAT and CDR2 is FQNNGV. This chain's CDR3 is CASSWGTGNRAGYTF. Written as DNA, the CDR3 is TGTGCCAGCAGTTGGGGCACAGGGAACAGGGCTGGCTACACCTTC. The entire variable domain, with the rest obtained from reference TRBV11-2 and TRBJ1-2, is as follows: EAGVAQSPRYKIIEKRQSVAFWCNPISGHATLYWYQQILGQGPKLLIQFQNNGVVDDSQLPKDRFSAERLKGVDSTLKIQPAKLEDSAVYLCASSWGTGNRAGYTFGSGTRLTVV.

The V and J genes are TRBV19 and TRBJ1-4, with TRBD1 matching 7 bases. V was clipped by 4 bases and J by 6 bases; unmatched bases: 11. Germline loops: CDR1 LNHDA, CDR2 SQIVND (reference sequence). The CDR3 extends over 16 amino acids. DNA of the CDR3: TGTGCCAGTAGTAGGACAGGCGAAGTTCTTTATGAAAAACTGTTTTTT. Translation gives CASSRTGEVLYEKLFF.

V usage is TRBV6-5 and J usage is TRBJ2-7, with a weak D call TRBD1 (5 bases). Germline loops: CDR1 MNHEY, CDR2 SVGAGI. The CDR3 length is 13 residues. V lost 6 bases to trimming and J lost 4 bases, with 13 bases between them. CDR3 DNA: TGTGCCAGCAGCCGTCAGGGATGGTACGAGCAGTACTTC. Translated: CASSRQGWYEQYF.

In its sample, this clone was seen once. The CDR3 DNA reads as TGTGCCAGCAGTTTCCCAGGGGAGCACGAGCAGTACTTC. Protein product: CASSFPGEHEQYF. This chain links TRBV27 with TRBJ2-7, with TRBD1 as a possible D gene (6 bases). The CDR3 length is 13 residues. Germline V gives CDR1 MNHEY, CDR2 SMNVEV (reference sequence). The V end lost 3 bases, the J end lost 5 bases, and 11 bases lay between the germline ends.